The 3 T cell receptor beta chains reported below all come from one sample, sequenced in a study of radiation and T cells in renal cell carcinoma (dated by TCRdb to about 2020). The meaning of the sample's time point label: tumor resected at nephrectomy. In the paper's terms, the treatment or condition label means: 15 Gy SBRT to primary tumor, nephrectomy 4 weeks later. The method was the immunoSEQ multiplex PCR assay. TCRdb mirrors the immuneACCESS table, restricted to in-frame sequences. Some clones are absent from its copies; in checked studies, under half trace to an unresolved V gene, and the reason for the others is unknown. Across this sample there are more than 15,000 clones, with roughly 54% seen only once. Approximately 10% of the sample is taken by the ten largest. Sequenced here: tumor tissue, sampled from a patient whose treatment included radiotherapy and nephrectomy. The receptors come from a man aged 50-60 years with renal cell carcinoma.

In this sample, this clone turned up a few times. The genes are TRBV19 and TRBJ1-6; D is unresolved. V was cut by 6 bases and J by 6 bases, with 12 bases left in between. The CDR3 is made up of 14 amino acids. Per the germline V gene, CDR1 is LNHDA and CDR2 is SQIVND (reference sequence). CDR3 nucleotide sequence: TGTGCCAGTAGCATCCTACAGATTAATTCACCCCTCCACTTT. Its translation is CASSILQINSPLHF.

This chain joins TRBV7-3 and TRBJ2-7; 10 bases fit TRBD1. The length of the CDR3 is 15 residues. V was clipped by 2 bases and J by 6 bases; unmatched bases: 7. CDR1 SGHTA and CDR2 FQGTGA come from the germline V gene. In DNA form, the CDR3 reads TGTGCCAGCAGCTTATTAGGGACAGGGGTGTTCGAGCAGTACTTC. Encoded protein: CASSLLGTGVFEQYF. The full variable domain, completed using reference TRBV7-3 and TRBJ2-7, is GAGVSQTPSNKVTEKGKYVELRCDPISGHTALYWYRQSLGQGPEFLIYFQGTGAADDSGLPNDRFFAVRPEGSVSTLKIQRTERGDSAVYLCASSLLGTGVFEQYFGPGTRLTVT.

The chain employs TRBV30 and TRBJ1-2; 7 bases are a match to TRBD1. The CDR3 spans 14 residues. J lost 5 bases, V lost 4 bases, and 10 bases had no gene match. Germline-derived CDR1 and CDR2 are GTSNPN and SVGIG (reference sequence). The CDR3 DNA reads TGTGCCTGGACGGTCACAGGGGCCTTATATGGCTACACCTTC. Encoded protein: CAWTVTGALYGYTF.